This T cell receptor beta chain derives from a study of shared clonotypes between healthy human individuals. Regarding the study as a whole: All-four-donor shared clonotypes had higher generation probabilities than non-shared clonotypes did. Sorted-subset sequencing was shown by rarefaction to be incomplete despite large depth.

Genomic DNA (from each subset) was split evenly across several immunoSEQ plates. Measured with immunoSEQ multiplex PCR; TCRdb has only the in-frame clones, and not every one. The table includes a few hundred thousand clones, 74% detected once. Notes on this clone: Its matching antigen is unknown.

V was clipped by 5 bases and J by 2 bases; unmatched bases: 16. The CDR3 length is 20 residues. Looked up from germline, CDR1 is MDHEN and CDR2 is SYDVKM. The sequenced sample consisted of memory CD4+ T cells sorted from blood. Sample subset: CD45RA-negative fraction. The clonotype was recovered from a man aged 25-45 years in good health. The chain is built from TRBV28 and TRBJ2-6; 9 bases agree with TRBD1. DNA of the CDR3: TGTGCCAGCAGTCCCTATGGGGTTCAGGGACAGGGACCTGGGGCCAACGTCCTGACTTTC. It specifies CASSPYGVQGQGPGANVLTF. Full variable domain (rest looked up from reference TRBV28 and TRBJ2-6): DVKVTQSSRYLVKRTGEKVFLECVQDMDHENMFWYRQDPGLGLRLIYFSYDVKMKEKGDIPEGYSVSREKKERFSLILESASTNQTSMYLCASSPYGVQGQGPGANVLTFGAGSRLTVL.